The 16 T cell receptor beta chains below come from one sample, sequenced in a study of beta chain features in type 1 diabetes. As every portion of the isolated RNA was reverse transcribed, the sequencing read expressed TCRB transcripts. Measured with immunoSEQ multiplex PCR; TCRdb has only the in-frame clones, and not every one. Among under 800,000 clones listed, about 16% were seen once. Sequenced sample: naive CD4+ T cells from blood. The receptors were sampled from a man aged 18 to 29 in good health.

There are a few counts of this clone. The V and J genes are TRBV5-4 and TRBJ2-3; D might be TRBD2 (5 bases). Germline V lookup: CDR1 SGHNT, CDR2 YYREEE (reference sequence). CDR3 length equals 15 residues. Trimming took 0 bases from V and 4 from J, leaving 12 bases between them. CDR3 amino acids: CASSLAGVRADTQYF. The CDR3 coding sequence is TGTGCCAGCAGCTTGGCCGGGGTTCGGGCAGATACGCAGTATTTT.

The rearrangement links TRBV19 to TRBJ1-1; 9 bases align to TRBD1. Germline V gene lookup returns CDR1 LNHDA and CDR2 SQIVND (reference sequence). After removal of 5 bases from V and 1 base from J, the junction contained 2 bases not matched to a gene. CDR3 length: 14 amino acids. DNA for the CDR3: TGTGCCAGTAGTGCACAGGGGGCGAACACTGAAGCTTTCTTT. Translating gives CASSAQGANTEAFF.

The chain employs TRBV10-3 and TRBJ2-6; TRBD1 is a possible D gene (5 bases). V was clipped by 3 bases and J by 1 base, with 7 bases between them. The CDR3 totals 15 residues. Per germline, CDR1 ENHRY and CDR2 SYGVKD. The CDR3, as DNA: TGTGCCATCAGTGAACACAGGTCTGGGGCCAACGTCCTGACTTTC. It codes for CAISEHRSGANVLTF.

In this sample, this clone turned up a few times. The chain employs TRBV18 and TRBJ2-3; D is ambiguous. Trimming shortened V by 0 bases and J by 1 base, and 5 bases separated the two germline ends. The CDR3 spans 14 residues. Germline values: CDR1 KGHSH, CDR2 LQKENI. The CDR3 coding sequence is TGTGCCAGCTCACCACCCCAGCGCACAGATACGCAGTATTTT. Its protein product is CASSPPQRTDTQYF.

This clone was seen a few times. Other DNA sequences from this sample encode an identical CDR3 as well. The gene calls are TRBV7-2 and TRBJ1-1, with D perhaps TRBD1 (5 bases). Germline V gene data show CDR1 as SGHTA and CDR2 as FQGNSA. V lost 2 bases and J lost 5, with 12 bases in between. This CDR3 has 14 amino acids. The CDR3 DNA reads TGTGCCAGCAGCTTAAAAGGTGGGGGGACTGAAGCTTTCTTT. This codes for CASSLKGGGTEAFF.

A few counts support this clone. The gene calls are TRBV29-1 and TRBJ1-6; no definite D call. This CDR3 comprises 11 residues. Germline CDR1 reads SQVTM; CDR2 reads ANQGSEA. Written as DNA, the CDR3 is TGCAGTACGGCCTATAATTCACCCCTCCACTTT. Translated: CSTAYNSPLHF.

This clone turned up a few times. The chain carries TRBV20-1 and TRBJ2-7, with a weak D call TRBD2 (6 bases). From germline, CDR1 is DFQATT and CDR2 SNEGSKA (reference sequence). CDR3 length equals 11 residues. V lost 6 bases, J lost 9 bases, and 15 bases lay in between. The CDR3 DNA follows: TGCAGTGCCATGACTAGTGCAGTGCAGTACTTC. It yields the protein CSAMTSAVQYF.

V usage is TRBV5-1 and J usage is TRBJ2-3; TRBD1 or TRBD2 may be the D gene (5 bases each). The CDR3 loop spans 16 amino acids. Germline CDR1 is SGHRS and CDR2 is YFSETQ. The V end lost 2 bases, the J end lost 2 bases, and 15 bases lay between the germline ends. Here the CDR3 DNA reads TGCGCCAGCAGCTTCGGATATTCGGGACCCACAGATACGCAGTATTTT. This gives the protein CASSFGYSGPTDTQYF.

This clone was seen a handful of times. The chain carries TRBV7-2 and TRBJ2-7; TRBD1 is a possible D gene (7 bases). This CDR3 comprises 16 residues. Germline assignment: CDR1 SGHTA and CDR2 FQGNSA. V lost 5 bases and J 4 bases, leaving 21 bases between the germline ends. DNA of the CDR3: TGTGCCAGCAGCCTAGACAGGGAGGACCGCGGGTACGAGCAGTACTTC. Translated: CASSLDREDRGYEQYF.

There are a few counts of this clone. The chain is built from TRBV23-1 and TRBJ2-1, with 9 nucleotides matching TRBD2. TRBV23-1 is marked as an open reading frame, function uncertain. With 10 bases clipped from V and 3 bases from J, the junction kept 10 bases outside the gene matches. This CDR3 has 15 residues. This CDR3 reads CATLTLAGNYNEQFF. The CDR3, as DNA: TGCGCCACCCTTACTCTAGCGGGGAACTACAATGAGCAGTTCTTC.

V gene TRBV25-1 combines with J gene TRBJ1-2; D gene ambiguous. This CDR3 is built from 11 residues. V lost 6 bases, J lost 7 bases, and 9 bases lay in between. CDR1 and CDR2 from the germline V gene are MGHDK and SYGVNS. The CDR3 DNA is TGTGCCAGCAGGGGAGGTGGTGGCTACACCTTC. Its translation: CASRGGGGYTF.

The chain's CDR3 is CASSTPGQNTGELFF. CDR3 nucleotides: TGTGCCAGTAGTACCCCCGGACAGAACACCGGGGAGCTGTTTTTT. The chain recombines TRBV19 with TRBJ2-2; tentatively, D is TRBD1 (5 bases). Germline V gives CDR1 LNHDA, CDR2 SQIVND (reference sequence). This CDR3 contains 15 residues. Deletions cut 4 bases from V and 1 base from J, with 10 bases between.

CDR3 in amino acids: CASSPERGHEQYF. The CDR3 DNA sequence: TGTGCCAGCAGCCCAGAAAGGGGCCACGAGCAGTACTTC. This rearrangement joins TRBV7-6 to TRBJ2-7; tentatively, D is TRBD1 (5 bases). The CDR3 consists of 13 residues. In germline, CDR1 is SGHVS, CDR2 FNYEAQ. V gave up 5 bases and J gave up 5 bases, with 13 bases separating them.

V is TRBV5-4 and J is TRBJ2-7; TRBD2 matches at 9 bases. Germline V gives CDR1 SGHNT, CDR2 YYREEE (reference sequence). V shed 5 bases and J 0 bases; nucleotides not matched to a gene: 9. CDR3 size: 16 residues. The CDR3 nucleotides are TGTGCCAGCAGTGGGGTGGCGGGAGGGGCCTCCTACGAGCAGTACTTC. It codes for CASSGVAGGASYEQYF. Looking up the rest from reference TRBV5-4 and TRBJ2-7 gives the full variable domain: ETGVTQSPTHLIKTRGQQVTLRCSSQSGHNTVSWYQQALGQGPQFIFQYYREEENGRGNFPPRFSGLQFPNYSSELNVNALELDDSALYLCASSGVAGGASYEQYFGPGTRLTVT.

This clone was detected only a few times. This rearrangement joins TRBV4-3 to TRBJ2-1; possibly TRBD2 for D (6 bases). The CDR3 has 16 amino acids. V lost 1 base to trimming and J lost 13 bases, with 23 bases between them. The V gene's germline CDR1 is LGHNA and CDR2 YSLEER. CDR3 in DNA: TGCGCCAGCAGCCAAGCCGACCCAGACCTTGCCGGGAGCCAGTTCTTC. This encodes CASSQADPDLAGSQFF.

V and J are TRBV28 and TRBJ2-7; TRBD1 aligns across 8 bases. The CDR3 is made up of 16 amino acids. The germline V gene encodes CDR1 MDHEN and CDR2 SYDVKM. Germline trimming cut 6 bases from V and 0 bases from J; bases unmatched to any gene: 10. The CDR3 loop reads CASSQPGQGNSYEQYF. CDR3 nucleotide sequence: TGTGCCAGCAGCCAACCAGGACAGGGCAACTCCTACGAGCAGTACTTC.